One sample yielded the 5 T cell receptor beta chains listed below, sequenced in a study of identical twins. One entry per CDR3 protein results from TCRdb running MiXCR on the 5' RACE reads. The sample carries some 500,000 distinct CDR3 sequences, approximately 22% recorded once. The sample also formed part of further work on T cells expressing NK-cell markers.

The specimen was CD4+ T cells sorted from blood. The source is a woman aged 18 to 35 in good health.

V usage is TRBV20-1 and J usage is TRBJ1-2; no reliable D call. This CDR3 has 11 residues. Germline V gives CDR1 DFQATT, CDR2 SNEGSKA (reference sequence). V lost 6 bases and J 2 bases, leaving 7 bases between the germline ends. The DNA for the CDR3 is TGCAGTGCGGAGCTCAACTATGGCTACACCTTC. Translating gives CSAELNYGYTF.

The sample holds a few counts of this clonotype. The chain carries TRBV15 and TRBJ2-1; no definite D call. V was clipped by 2 bases and J by 3 bases, with 5 bases between them. CDR1 is LNHNV, CDR2 YYDKDF, per germline (reference sequence). The CDR3 has 13 residues. The CDR3 loop reads CATSRPGYNEQFF. The CDR3, as DNA: TGTGCCACCAGCAGACCCGGCTACAATGAGCAGTTCTTC.

This clonotype was observed a few times. The chain uses TRBV12-5 and TRBJ1-2; 7 positions match TRBD1. The CDR3 sequence is 13 residues long. Germline V gene lookup returns CDR1 LGHNT and CDR2 FRNRAP. Trimming took 6 bases from V and 4 from J; bases not matched to a gene: 5. The CDR3 loop reads CASGVQGFYGYTF. Here the CDR3 DNA reads TGTGCTAGTGGGGTACAGGGGTTCTATGGCTACACCTTC.

This clonotype was picked up a small number of times. The chain is built from TRBV6-5 and TRBJ1-5; no firm D call. The CDR3 runs to 13 residues. Germline CDR1 MNHEY, CDR2 SVGAGI. V gave up 0 bases and J gave up 7 bases, with 7 bases separating them. CDR3 sequence reads: CASSYSSYQPQHF. Here the CDR3 DNA reads TGTGCCAGCAGTTACTCGAGTTACCAGCCCCAGCATTTT.

There are many counts of this clonotype. The chain is built from TRBV7-6 and TRBJ1-6, with a weak D call TRBD1 (5 bases). The V end was cut by 5 bases, the J end by 7 bases, with 15 bases between. Germline lookup yields CDR1 SGHVS and CDR2 FNYEAQ. The CDR3 totals 15 residues. The CDR3: CASSGPGRGNSPLHF. CDR3 DNA sequence: TGTGCCAGCAGCGGGCCGGGACGGGGAAATTCACCCCTCCACTTT.